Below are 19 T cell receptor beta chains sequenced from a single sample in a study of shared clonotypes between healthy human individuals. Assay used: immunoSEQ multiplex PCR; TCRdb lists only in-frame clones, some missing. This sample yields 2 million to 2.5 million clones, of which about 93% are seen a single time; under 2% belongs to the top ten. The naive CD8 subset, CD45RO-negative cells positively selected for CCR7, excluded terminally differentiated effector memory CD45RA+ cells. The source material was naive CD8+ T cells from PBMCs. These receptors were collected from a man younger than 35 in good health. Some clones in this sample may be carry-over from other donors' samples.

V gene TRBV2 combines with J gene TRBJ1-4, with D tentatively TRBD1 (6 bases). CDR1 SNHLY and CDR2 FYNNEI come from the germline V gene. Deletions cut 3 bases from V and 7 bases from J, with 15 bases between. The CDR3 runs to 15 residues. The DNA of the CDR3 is TGTGCCAGCAGTGAGGGGGGGCAGGACGGTGAAAAACTGTTTTTT. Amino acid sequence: CASSEGGQDGEKLFF.

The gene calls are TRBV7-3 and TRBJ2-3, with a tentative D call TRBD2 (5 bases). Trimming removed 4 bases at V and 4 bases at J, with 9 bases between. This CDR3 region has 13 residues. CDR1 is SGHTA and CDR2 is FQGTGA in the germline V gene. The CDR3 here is CASSSAGADTQYF. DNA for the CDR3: TGTGCCAGCAGCTCCGCCGGGGCAGATACGCAGTATTTT.

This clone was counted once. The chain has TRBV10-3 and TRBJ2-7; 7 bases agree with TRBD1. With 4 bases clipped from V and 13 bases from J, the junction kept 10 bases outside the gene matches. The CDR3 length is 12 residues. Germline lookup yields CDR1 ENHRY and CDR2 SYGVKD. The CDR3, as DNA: TGTGCCATCAGTGGGATAGACAGGGTTTTATACTTC. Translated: CAISGIDRVLYF.

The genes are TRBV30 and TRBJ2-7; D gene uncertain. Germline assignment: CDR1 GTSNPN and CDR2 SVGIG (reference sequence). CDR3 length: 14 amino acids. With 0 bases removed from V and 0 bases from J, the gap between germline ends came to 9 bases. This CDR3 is CAWSVQQSSYEQYF. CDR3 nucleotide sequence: TGTGCCTGGAGTGTACAACAGAGCTCCTACGAGCAGTACTTC.

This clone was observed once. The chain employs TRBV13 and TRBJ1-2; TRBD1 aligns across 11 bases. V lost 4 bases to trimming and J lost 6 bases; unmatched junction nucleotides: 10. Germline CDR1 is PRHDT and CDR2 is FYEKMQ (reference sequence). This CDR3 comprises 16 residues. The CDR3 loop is CASSYGTGQGVNGYTF. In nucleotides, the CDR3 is TGTGCCAGCAGCTACGGAACGGGACAGGGGGTCAATGGCTACACCTTC.

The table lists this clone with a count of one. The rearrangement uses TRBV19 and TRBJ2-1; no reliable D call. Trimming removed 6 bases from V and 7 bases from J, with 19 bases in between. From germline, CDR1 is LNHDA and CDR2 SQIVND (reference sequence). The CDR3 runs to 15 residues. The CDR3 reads CASSPGPNIYNEQFF. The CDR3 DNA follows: TGTGCCAGTAGCCCCGGACCCAACATATATAATGAGCAGTTCTTC.

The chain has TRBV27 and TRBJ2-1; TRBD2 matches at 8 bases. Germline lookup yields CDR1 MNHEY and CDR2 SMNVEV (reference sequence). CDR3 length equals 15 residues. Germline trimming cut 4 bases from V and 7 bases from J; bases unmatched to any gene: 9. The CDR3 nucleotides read TGTGCCAGCAGTTACGAGCGGGGCGGGGGGAATGAGCAGTTCTTC. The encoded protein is CASSYERGGGNEQFF.

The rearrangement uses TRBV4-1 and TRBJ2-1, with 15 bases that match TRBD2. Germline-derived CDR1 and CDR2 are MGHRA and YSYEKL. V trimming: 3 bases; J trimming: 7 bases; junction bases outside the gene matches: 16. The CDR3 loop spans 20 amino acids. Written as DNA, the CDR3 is TGCGCCAGCAGCCACCAGAAGGGACTAGCGGGAGGATTGTCAGGAAATGAGCAGTTCTTC. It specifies CASSHQKGLAGGLSGNEQFF.

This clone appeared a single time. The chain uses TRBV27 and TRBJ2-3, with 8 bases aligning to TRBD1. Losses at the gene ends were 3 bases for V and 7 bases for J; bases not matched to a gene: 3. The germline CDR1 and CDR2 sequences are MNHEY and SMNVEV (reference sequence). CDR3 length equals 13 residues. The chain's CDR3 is CASSFARGHTQYF. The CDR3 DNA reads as TGTGCCAGCAGTTTCGCCAGGGGGCATACGCAGTATTTT.

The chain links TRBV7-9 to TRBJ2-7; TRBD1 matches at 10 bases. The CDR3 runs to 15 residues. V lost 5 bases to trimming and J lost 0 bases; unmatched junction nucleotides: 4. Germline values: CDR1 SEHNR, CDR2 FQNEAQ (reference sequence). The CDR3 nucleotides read TGTGCCAGCAGCCACCGGGACAGGGGCTCCTACGAGCAGTACTTC. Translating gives CASSHRDRGSYEQYF. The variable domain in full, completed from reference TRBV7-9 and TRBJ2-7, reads DTGVSQNPRHKITKRGQNVTFRCDPISEHNRLYWYRQTLGQGPEFLTYFQNEAQLEKSRLLSDRFSAERPKGSFSTLEIQRTEQGDSAMYLCASSHRDRGSYEQYFGPGTRLTVT.

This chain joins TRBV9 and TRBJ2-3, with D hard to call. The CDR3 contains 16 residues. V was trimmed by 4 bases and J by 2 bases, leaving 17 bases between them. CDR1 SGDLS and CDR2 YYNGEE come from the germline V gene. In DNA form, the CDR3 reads TGTGCCAGCAGCCCCAGACGTAGCCCTTACACAGATACGCAGTATTTT. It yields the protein CASSPRRSPYTDTQYF.

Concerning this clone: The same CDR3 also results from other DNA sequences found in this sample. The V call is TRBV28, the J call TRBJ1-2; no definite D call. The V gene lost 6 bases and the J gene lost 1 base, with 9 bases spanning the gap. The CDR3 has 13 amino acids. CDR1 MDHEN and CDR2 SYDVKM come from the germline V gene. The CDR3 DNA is TGTGCCAGCAGCCTACGGGGTAACTATGGCTACACCTTC. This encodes CASSLRGNYGYTF.

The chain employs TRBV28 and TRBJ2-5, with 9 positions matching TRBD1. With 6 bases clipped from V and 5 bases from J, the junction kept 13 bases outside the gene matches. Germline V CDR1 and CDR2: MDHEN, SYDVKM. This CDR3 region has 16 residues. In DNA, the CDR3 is TGTGCCAGCAGATCTCTCCGGGACAGGGTGGAGGAGACCCAGTACTTC. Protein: CASRSLRDRVEETQYF.

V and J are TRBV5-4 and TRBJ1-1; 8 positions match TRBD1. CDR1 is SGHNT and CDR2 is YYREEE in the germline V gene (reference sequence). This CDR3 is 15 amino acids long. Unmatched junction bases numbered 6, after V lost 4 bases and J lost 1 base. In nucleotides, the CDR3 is TGTGCCAGCAGCACCCTCGGGACAGGGAACACTGAAGCTTTCTTT. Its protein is CASSTLGTGNTEAFF.

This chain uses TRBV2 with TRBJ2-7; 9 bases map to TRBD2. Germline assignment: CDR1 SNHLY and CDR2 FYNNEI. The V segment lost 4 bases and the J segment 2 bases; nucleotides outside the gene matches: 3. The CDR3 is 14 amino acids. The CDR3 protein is CASSAASGTYEQYF. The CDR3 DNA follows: TGTGCCAGCAGTGCGGCTAGCGGGACCTACGAGCAGTACTTC. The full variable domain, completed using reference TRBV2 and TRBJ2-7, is EPEVTQTPSHQVTQMGQEVILRCVPISNHLYFYWYRQILGQKVEFLVSFYNNEISEKSEIFDDQFSVERPDGSNFTLKIRSTKLEDSAMYFCASSAASGTYEQYFGPGTRLTVT.

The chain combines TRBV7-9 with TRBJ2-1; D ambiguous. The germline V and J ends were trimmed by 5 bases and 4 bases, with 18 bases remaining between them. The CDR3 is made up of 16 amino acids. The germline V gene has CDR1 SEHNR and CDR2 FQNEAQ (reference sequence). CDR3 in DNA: TGTGCCAGCAGCAACCCGCCGTCAACCTCTTACAATGAGCAGTTCTTC. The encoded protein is CASSNPPSTSYNEQFF.

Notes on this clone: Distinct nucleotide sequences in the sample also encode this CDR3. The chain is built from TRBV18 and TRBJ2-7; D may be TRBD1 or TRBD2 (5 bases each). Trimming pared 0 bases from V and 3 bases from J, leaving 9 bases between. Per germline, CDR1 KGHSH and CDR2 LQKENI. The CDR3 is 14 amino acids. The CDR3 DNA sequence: TGTGCCAGCTCACCACCGGCAGGGAGCTACGAGCAGTACTTC. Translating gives CASSPPAGSYEQYF.

CDR3 amino acids: CASSQPLGTVYNEQFF. In DNA form, the CDR3 reads TGTGCCAGCTCACAACCGTTAGGGACAGTCTACAATGAGCAGTTCTTC. This chain uses TRBV18 with TRBJ2-1, with 7 positions matching TRBD1. V gave up 4 bases and J gave up 3 bases; unmatched junction bases: 9. The germline V gene has CDR1 KGHSH and CDR2 LQKENI. The CDR3 is 16 amino acids.

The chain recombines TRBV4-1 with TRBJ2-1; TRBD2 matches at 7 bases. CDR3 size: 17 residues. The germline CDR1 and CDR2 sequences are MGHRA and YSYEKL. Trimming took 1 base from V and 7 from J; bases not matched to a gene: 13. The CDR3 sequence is CASSQGSGLGAANEQFF. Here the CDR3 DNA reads TGCGCCAGCAGCCAAGGTAGCGGGCTCGGCGCGGCGAATGAGCAGTTCTTC.